These T cell receptor beta chains were read from a single sample in a study of neurological immune-mediated disorders. TCRdb called the 5' RACE reads again in MiXCR, with one record for every CDR3 protein. The sample carries some 28,000 distinct CDR3 sequences, about 6.2% recorded once. Specimen: PBMCs. The receptors stem from a woman in her fifties or sixties in good health. The CDR3 runs from the conserved cysteine through the conserved F or W. The order of the fields is J gene, D gene, V gene, CDR3 protein. A D gene is named only where the DNA matches it firmly.

TRBJ2-3	-	TRBV24-1	CATSDSIRYTQYF
TRBJ2-7	-	TRBV3-1	CASSHRGGADYEQYF
TRBJ2-3	TRBD2	TRBV5-1	CASSLVGTRITDTQYF
TRBJ2-2	-	TRBV18	CASSPRPLRGANTGELFF
TRBJ1-6	-	TRBV15	CATSRDSSYNSPLHF
TRBJ2-5	-	TRBV12-3/TRBV12-4	CASSSPRMDRETQYF
TRBJ2-1	-	TRBV11-1	CASSSKPDGKQFF
TRBJ1-6	TRBD1	TRBV5-1	CASSLRAGGESPLHF
TRBJ1-1	-	TRBV4-3	CASSQSTENTEAFF
TRBJ2-3	-	TRBV2	CASRDRTVRNTQYF
TRBJ2-1	-	TRBV20-1	CSARDGGVGNEQFF
TRBJ1-2	-	TRBV5-1	CASSLASANYGYTF
TRBJ1-1	-	TRBV7-6	CASSLWENTEAFF